The entry below describes one T cell receptor (beta chain). This specimen belongs to a study of T cells after somatic rescue of genetic block. TCRdb keeps only in-frame clones here, not all; method: immunoSEQ multiplex PCR. The sample lists about 12,000 clones; around 70% were seen once. Germline values: CDR1 MDHEN, CDR2 SYDVKM. V lost 8 bases and J lost 1, with 18 bases in between. The CDR3 consists of 15 residues. The chain combines TRBV28 with TRBJ2-7, with D hard to call. The sequence came from a boy between 10 and 17 years old. Sequencing was carried out using peripheral blood mononuclear cells (PBMCs). Here the CDR3 DNA reads TGTGCCAGCCGCAGGATGGGTTCCAGTTCCTACGAGCAGTACTTC. The encoded protein is CASRRMGSSSYEQYF. The full variable domain, completed using reference TRBV28 and TRBJ2-7, is DVKVTQSSRYLVKRTGEKVFLECVQDMDHENMFWYRQDPGLGLRLIYFSYDVKMKEKGDIPEGYSVSREKKERFSLILESASTNQTSMYLCASRRMGSSSYEQYFGPGTRLTVT.